In this sample, the clone carrying this TCR beta chain turned up many times. Template material for TCR beta VDJ and CDR3 profiling consisted of genomic DNA. In TCRdb, the reads were re-called with MiXCR into one record per CDR3 protein. In the table there are 130,000 or so distinct CDR3 sequences, about 43% of which are singletons. Germline values: CDR1 ENHRY, CDR2 SYGVKD. The CDR3 runs to 14 residues. The V and J ends lost 2 bases and 2 bases respectively, with 9 bases between them. The data were obtained in a study of CD8+CD57+ T cells in acquired aplastic anemia. Flow cytometry had shown expanded CD8+CD57+ cells in the patients chosen for sequencing.

The sequence came from a human donor with aplastic anemia. Sample: sorted CD4+, CD8+, or CD8+CD57+ T cells (not recorded which) from PBMCs. The chain recombines TRBV10-3 with TRBJ1-2; a possible D gene is TRBD1 (6 bases). In DNA form, the CDR3 reads TGTGCCATCAGTGAGCCCGACAGGAACTATGGCTACACCTTC. Protein product: CAISEPDRNYGYTF.